Included here is one TCR beta chain sequence, with context. This CDR3 comprises 13 residues. Germline values: CDR1 SGHAT, CDR2 FQDESV (reference sequence). V lost 5 bases and J lost 8; bases outside the gene matches: 6. Produced via immunoSEQ multiplex PCR; TCRdb's table is partial and in-frame only. The sample records about 55,000 clones, 70% to 85% being singletons. This sample is part of a study of OX40 agonist ivuxolimab in advanced cancers. Study background: Aged about 23 to 80 with a mean of about 60 years, they were about 83% male.

The V gene is TRBV11-1, the J gene TRBJ1-2; TRBD1 aligns across 9 bases. The sequence was collected from an adult with an advanced solid tumor such as melanoma, head and neck, liver or kidney cancer. The source material was CD4+ or CD8+ T cells sorted from blood, sampled in a trial of the OX40 agonist ivuxolimab. As DNA, the CDR3 is TGTGCCAGCAGCACCGGACAGGGGAAAGGCTACACCTTC. It codes for CASSTGQGKGYTF.